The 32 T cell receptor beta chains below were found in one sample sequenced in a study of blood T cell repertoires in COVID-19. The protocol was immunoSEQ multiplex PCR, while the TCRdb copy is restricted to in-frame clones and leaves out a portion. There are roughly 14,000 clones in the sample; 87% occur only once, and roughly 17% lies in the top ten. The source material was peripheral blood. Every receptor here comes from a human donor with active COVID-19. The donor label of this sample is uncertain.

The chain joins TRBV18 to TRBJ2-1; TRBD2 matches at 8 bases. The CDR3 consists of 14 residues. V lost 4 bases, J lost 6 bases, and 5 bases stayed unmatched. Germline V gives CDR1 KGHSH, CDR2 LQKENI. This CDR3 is CASSRSGTSNEQFF. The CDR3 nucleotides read TGTGCCAGCTCACGTTCCGGGACTAGCAATGAGCAGTTCTTC.

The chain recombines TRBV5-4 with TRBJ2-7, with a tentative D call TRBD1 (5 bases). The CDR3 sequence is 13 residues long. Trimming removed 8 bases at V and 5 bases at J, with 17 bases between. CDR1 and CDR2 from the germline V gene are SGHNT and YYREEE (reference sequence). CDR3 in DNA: TGTGCCAGTGGGGTTGATGGGGCGGACGAGCAGTACTTC. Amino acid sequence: CASGVDGADEQYF.

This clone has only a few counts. For the CDR3, the DNA is TGTGCCAGCAGTAATATTAACTATGGCTACACCTTC. It translates to CASSNINYGYTF. The chain couples TRBV12-3 or TRBV12-4 to TRBJ1-2; D gene ambiguous. V was pared by 5 bases and J by 1 base, with 5 bases between. This CDR3 is 12 amino acids long.

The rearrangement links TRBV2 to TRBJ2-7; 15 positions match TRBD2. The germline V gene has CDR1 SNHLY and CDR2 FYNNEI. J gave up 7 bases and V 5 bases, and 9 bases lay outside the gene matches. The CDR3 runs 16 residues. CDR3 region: CASSPWTSGRALEQYF. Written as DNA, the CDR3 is TGTGCCAGCAGTCCCTGGACTAGCGGGAGGGCCTTGGAGCAGTACTTC. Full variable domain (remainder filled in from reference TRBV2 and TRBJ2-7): EPEVTQTPSHQVTQMGQEVILRCVPISNHLYFYWYRQILGQKVEFLVSFYNNEISEKSEIFDDQFSVERPDGSNFTLKIRSTKLEDSAMYFCASSPWTSGRALEQYFGPGTRLTVT.

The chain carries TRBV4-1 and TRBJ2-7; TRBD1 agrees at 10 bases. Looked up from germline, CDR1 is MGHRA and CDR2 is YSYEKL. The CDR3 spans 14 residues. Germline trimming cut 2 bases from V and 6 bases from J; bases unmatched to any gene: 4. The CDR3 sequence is CASSQPRDRGEQYF. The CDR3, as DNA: TGCGCCAGCAGCCAACCCCGGGACAGGGGCGAGCAGTACTTC.

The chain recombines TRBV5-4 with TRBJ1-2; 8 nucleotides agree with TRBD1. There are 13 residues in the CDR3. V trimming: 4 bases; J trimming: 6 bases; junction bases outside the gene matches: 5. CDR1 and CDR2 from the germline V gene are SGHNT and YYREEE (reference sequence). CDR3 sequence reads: CASSRGQENGYTF. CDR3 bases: TGTGCCAGCAGCCGGGGACAGGAGAATGGCTACACCTTC. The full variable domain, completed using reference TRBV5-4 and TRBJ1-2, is ETGVTQSPTHLIKTRGQQVTLRCSSQSGHNTVSWYQQALGQGPQFIFQYYREEENGRGNFPPRFSGLQFPNYSSELNVNALELDDSALYLCASSRGQENGYTFGSGTRLTVV.

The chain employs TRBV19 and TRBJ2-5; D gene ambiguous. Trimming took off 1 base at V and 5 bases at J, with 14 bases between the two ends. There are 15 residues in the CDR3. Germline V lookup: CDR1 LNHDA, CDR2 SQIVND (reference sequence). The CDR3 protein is CASSIGGQREETQYF. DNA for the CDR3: TGTGCCAGTAGTATAGGAGGCCAAAGAGAGGAGACCCAGTACTTC.

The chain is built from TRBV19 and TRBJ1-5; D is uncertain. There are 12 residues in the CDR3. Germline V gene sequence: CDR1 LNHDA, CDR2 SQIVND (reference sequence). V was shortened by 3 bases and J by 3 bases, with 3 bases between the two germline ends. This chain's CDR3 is CASSINNQPQHF. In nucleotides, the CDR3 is TGTGCCAGTAGTATTAACAATCAGCCCCAGCATTTT. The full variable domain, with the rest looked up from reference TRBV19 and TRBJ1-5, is DGGITQSPKYLFRKEGQNVTLSCEQNLNHDAMYWYRQDPGQGLRLIYYSQIVNDFQKGDIAEGYSVSREKKESFPLTVTSAQKNPTAFYLCASSINNQPQHFGDGTRLSIL.

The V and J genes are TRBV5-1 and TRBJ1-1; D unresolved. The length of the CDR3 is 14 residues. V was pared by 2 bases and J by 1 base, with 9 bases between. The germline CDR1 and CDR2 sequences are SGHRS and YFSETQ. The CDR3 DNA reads TGCGCCAGCAGCTTAATCCCTCCGAACACTGAAGCTTTCTTT. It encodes CASSLIPPNTEAFF.

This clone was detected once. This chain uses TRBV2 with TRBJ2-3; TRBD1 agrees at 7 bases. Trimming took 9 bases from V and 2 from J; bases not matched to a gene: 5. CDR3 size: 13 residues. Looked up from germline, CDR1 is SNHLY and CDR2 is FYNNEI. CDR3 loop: CARTGTYTDTQYF. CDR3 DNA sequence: TGTGCCAGGACAGGGACCTACACAGATACGCAGTATTTT.

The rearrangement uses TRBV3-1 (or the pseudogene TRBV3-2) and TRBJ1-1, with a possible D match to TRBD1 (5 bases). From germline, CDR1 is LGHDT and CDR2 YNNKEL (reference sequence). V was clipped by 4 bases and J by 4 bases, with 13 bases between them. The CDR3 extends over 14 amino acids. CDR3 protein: CASSPSYGGTEAFF. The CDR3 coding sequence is TGTGCCAGCAGCCCAAGTTACGGGGGCACTGAAGCTTTCTTT.

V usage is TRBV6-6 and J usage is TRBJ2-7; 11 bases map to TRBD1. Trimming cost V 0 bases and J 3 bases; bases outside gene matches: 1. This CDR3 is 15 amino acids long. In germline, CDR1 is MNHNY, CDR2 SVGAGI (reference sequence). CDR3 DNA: TGTGCCAGCAGTTACTCCGGGACAGGGGGCTACGAGCAGTACTTC. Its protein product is CASSYSGTGGYEQYF.

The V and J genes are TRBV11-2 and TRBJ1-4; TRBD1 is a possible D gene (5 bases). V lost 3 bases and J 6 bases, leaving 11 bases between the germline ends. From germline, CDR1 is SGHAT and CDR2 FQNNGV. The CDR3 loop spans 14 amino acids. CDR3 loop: CASSLGQLDEKLFF. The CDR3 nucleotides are TGTGCCAGCAGCTTGGGGCAGCTAGATGAAAAACTGTTTTTT.

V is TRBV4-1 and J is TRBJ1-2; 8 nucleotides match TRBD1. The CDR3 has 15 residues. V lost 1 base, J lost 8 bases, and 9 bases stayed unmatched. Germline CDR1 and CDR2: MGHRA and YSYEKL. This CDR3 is CASSQVGRGPRGYTF. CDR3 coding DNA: TGCGCCAGCAGCCAAGTCGGCAGGGGGCCGCGGGGCTACACCTTC.

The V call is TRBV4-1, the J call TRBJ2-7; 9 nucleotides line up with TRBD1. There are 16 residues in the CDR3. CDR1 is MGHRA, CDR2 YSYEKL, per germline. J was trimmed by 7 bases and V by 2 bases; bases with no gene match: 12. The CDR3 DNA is TGCGCCAGCAGCCAACGGGGGAACAGGGGGCTGGAAGAGCAGTACTTC. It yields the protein CASSQRGNRGLEEQYF.

The CDR3 region has the DNA TGTGCCAGCAGCGTTTCCGCGGCTAGCAGCAATGAGCAGTTCTTC. It encodes CASSVSAASSNEQFF. This sequence joins TRBV9 and TRBJ2-1; maybe TRBD2 (5 bases). Germline V lookup: CDR1 SGDLS, CDR2 YYNGEE. V was pared by 2 bases and J by 6 bases, with 15 bases between. This CDR3 comprises 15 residues.

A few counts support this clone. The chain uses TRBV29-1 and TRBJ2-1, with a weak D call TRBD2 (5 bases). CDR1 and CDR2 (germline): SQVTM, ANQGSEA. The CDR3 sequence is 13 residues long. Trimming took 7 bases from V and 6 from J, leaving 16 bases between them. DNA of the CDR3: TGCAGCGGAGGAGGTGGGGAGACCAATGAGCAGTTCTTC. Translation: CSGGGGETNEQFF.

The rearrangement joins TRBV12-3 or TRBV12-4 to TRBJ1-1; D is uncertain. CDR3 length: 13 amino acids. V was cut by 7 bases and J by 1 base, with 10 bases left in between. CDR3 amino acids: CASNAEKNTEAFF. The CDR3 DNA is TGTGCCAGCAACGCGGAAAAGAACACTGAAGCTTTCTTT.

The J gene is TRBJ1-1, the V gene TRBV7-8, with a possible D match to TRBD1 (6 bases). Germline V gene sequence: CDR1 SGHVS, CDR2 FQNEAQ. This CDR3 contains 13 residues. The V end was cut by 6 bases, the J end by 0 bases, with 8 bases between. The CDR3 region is CASSGGLNTEAFF. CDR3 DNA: TGTGCCAGCAGTGGGGGCCTGAACACTGAAGCTTTCTTT.

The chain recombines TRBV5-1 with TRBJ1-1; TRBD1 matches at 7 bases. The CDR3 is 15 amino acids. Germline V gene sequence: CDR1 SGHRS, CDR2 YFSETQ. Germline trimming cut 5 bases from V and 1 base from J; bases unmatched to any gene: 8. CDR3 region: CASRGHRGGNTEAFF. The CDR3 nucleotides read TGCGCCAGCAGGGGGCACAGGGGAGGGAACACTGAAGCTTTCTTT.

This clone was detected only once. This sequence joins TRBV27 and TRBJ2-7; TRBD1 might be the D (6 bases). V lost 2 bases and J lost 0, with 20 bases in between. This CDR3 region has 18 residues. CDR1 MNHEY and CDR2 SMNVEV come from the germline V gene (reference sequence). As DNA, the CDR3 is TGTGCCAGCAGTTTACGGCGACCCGGCAGGGGAGCCTCCTACGAGCAGTACTTC. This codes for CASSLRRPGRGASYEQYF.

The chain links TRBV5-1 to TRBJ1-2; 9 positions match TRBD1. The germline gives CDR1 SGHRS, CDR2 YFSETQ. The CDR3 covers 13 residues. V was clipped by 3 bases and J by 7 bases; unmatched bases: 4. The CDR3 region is CASSSTGGRGYTF. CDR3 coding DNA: TGCGCCAGCAGCTCAACAGGGGGCCGTGGCTACACCTTC.

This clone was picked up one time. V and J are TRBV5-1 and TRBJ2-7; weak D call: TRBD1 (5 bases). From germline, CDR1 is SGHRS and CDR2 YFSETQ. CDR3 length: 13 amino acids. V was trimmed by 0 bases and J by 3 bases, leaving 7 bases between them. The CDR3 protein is CASSLEGYYEQYF. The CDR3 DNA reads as TGCGCCAGCAGCTTGGAGGGGTACTACGAGCAGTACTTC.

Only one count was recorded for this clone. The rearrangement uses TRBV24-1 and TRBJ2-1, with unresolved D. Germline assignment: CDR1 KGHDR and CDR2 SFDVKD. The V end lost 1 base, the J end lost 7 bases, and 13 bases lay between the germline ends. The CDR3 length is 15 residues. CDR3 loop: CATSDFRVTGNEQFF. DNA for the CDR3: TGTGCCACCAGTGATTTTCGGGTAACCGGGAATGAGCAGTTCTTC.

This CDR3 reads CASSFPGAWVKGTEAFF. The CDR3 DNA follows: TGTGCCAGCAGCTTCCCAGGGGCCTGGGTGAAAGGCACTGAAGCTTTCTTT. This rearrangement joins TRBV7-9 to TRBJ1-1; D might be TRBD1 (6 bases). V was trimmed by 3 bases and J by 4 bases, leaving 21 bases between them. This CDR3 region has 17 residues. CDR1 and CDR2 from the germline V gene are SEHNR and FQNEAQ (reference sequence). The variable domain in full, completed from reference TRBV7-9 and TRBJ1-1, reads DTGVSQNPRHKITKRGQNVTFRCDPISEHNRLYWYRQTLGQGPEFLTYFQNEAQLEKSRLLSDRFSAERPKGSFSTLEIQRTEQGDSAMYLCASSFPGAWVKGTEAFFGQGTRLTVV.

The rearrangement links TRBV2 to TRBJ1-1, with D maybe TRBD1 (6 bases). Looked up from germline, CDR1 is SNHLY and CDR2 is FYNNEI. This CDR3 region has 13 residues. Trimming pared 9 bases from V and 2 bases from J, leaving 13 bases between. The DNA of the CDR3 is TGTGCCAGTCGGCCACAGGGAAACACTGAAGCTTTCTTT. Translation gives CASRPQGNTEAFF.

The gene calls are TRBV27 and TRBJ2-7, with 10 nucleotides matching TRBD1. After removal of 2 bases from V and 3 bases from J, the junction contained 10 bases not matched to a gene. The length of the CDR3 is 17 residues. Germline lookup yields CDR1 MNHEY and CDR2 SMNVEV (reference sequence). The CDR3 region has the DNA TGTGCCAGCAGTTTACAGCCAGGGGACAGGGGATACTACGAGCAGTACTTC. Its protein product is CASSLQPGDRGYYEQYF.

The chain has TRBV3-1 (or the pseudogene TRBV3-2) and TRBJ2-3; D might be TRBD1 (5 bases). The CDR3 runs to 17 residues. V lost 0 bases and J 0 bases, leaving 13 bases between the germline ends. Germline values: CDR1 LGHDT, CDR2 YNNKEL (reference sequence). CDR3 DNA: TGTGCCAGCAGCCAAGATAAGACAGCAGCTAGCACAGATACGCAGTATTTT. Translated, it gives CASSQDKTAASTDTQYF.

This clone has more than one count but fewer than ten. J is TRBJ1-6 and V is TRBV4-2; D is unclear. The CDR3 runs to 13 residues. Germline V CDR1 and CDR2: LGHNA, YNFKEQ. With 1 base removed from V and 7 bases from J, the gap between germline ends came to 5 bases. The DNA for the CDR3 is TGTGCCAGCAGCCAAGTACTAAATTCACCCCTCCACTTT. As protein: CASSQVLNSPLHF.

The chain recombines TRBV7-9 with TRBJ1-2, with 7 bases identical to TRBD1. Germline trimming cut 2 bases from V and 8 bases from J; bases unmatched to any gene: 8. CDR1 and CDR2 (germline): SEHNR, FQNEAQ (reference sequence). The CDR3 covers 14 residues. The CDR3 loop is CASSLSHRGEGYTF. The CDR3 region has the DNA TGTGCCAGCAGCTTAAGCCACAGGGGTGAAGGCTACACCTTC.

The CDR3 bases are TGCGCCAGCAGCCCGGGGGCGGGGGGGCCAGCAGATACGCAGTATTTT. Protein: CASSPGAGGPADTQYF. The chain uses TRBV5-1 and TRBJ2-3; 9 bases map to TRBD2. The CDR3 runs 16 residues. Germline lookup yields CDR1 SGHRS and CDR2 YFSETQ. Losses at the gene ends were 4 bases for V and 4 bases for J; bases not matched to a gene: 10.

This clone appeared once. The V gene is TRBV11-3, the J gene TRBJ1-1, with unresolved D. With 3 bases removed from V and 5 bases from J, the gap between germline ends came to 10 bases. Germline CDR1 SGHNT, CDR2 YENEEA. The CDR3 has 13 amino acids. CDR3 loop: CASSFTRRTEAFF. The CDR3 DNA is TGTGCCAGCAGCTTTACCAGGAGGACTGAAGCTTTCTTT.